The present T cell receptor beta chain was sequenced within a study of CXCR3-negative and CXCR3-positive naive CD8 T cells. Regarding the study as a whole: TRB CDR3s were more hydrophobic in CXCR3-positive than in CXCR3-negative naive cells. Memory cells differed in TRBV-TRBJ usage, but naive CXCR3-negative and CXCR3-positive cells had similar usage.

A CD45RO-CCR7+CD27+CD95- phenotype identified naive CD8+ T cells. With UMI labels, 5' RACE was used to prepare the TRB cDNA libraries. TCRdb reprocessed the 5' RACE reads and reports one entry per CDR3 protein, with no DNA. The sample holds 60,000 to 65,000 distinct CDR3 sequences. Germline CDR1 reads SQVTM; CDR2 reads ANQGSEA. The CDR3 is 12 residues long. As to this clonotype: Its target is unknown.

This chain links TRBV29-1 with TRBJ1-1. Material: naive CXCR3+ CD8+ T cells from blood. Noted subset: CD45RO-CCR7+CD27+CD95- naive CD8+ T cells expressing CXCR3 (TNR3+). The clonotype was recovered from a human donor in good health. Some clones in this sample may be carry-over from other donors' samples. This chain's CDR3 is CSVEDGPTEAFF.